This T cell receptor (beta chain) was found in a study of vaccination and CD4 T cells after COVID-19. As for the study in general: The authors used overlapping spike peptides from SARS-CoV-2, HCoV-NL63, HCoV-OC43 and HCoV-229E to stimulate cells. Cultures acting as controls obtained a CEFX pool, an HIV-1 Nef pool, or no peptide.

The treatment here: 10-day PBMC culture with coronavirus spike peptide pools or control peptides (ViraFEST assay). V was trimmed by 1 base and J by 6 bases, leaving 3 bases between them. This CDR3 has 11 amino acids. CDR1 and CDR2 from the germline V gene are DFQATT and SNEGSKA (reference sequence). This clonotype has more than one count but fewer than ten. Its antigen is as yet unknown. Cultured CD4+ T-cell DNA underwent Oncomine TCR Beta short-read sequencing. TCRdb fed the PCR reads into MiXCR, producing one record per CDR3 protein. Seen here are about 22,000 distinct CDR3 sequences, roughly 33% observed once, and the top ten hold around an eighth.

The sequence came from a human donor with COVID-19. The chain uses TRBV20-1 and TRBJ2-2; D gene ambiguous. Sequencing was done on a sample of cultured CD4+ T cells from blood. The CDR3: CSARGPGELFF. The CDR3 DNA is TGCAGTGCTAGAGGACCCGGGGAGCTGTTTTTT.